The 10 T cell receptor beta chains below all came from one sample that was sequenced in a study of monozygotic twins with inflammatory bowel disease. Using the 5' RACE reads, TCRdb records one entry per CDR3 protein without DNA. This sample's table has around 450,000 distinct CDR3 sequences. Source material: blood. These receptor sequences come from a human donor with ulcerative colitis or Crohn's disease, or a healthy co-twin of an affected twin (not recorded which).

The chain couples TRBV28 to TRBJ1-2; TCRdb gives TRBD1 as the D gene, but with no DNA this cannot be confirmed. The CDR3 has 15 residues. Germline V gives CDR1 MDHEN, CDR2 SYDVKM. CDR3 in amino acids: CASTARDRVILGYTF.

The chain joins TRBV11-1 to TRBJ2-6; checking the TCRdb D call of TRBD2 is not possible without DNA. From germline, CDR1 is SGHAT and CDR2 FQDESV (reference sequence). The CDR3 runs 19 residues. The CDR3 loop reads CASSLYLGHASSGANVLTF.

The V call is TRBV29-1, the J call TRBJ1-2; TCRdb reports TRBD1, a call that lacks DNA to check it against. The germline V gene encodes CDR1 SQVTM and CDR2 ANQGSEA. The length of the CDR3 is 13 residues. Here the CDR3 reads CSVAPGTVNGYTF.

The chain joins TRBV20-1 to TRBJ1-2. The CDR3 runs to 15 residues. Per the germline V gene, CDR1 is DFQATT and CDR2 is SNEGSKA (reference sequence). CDR3 sequence reads: CSAGSGGGGLYGYTF.

This sequence joins TRBV20-1 and TRBJ2-1. Germline V gene sequence: CDR1 DFQATT, CDR2 SNEGSKA (reference sequence). This CDR3 is 12 amino acids long. This chain's CDR3 is CSARATYNEQFF.

The gene calls are TRBV18 and TRBJ2-2. Germline lookup yields CDR1 KGHSH and CDR2 LQKENI. The CDR3 totals 16 residues. This CDR3 reads CASSPGQVVDTGELFF.

The chain links TRBV7-6 to TRBJ2-2; TCRdb gives TRBD1 as the D gene, but with no DNA this cannot be confirmed. Per the germline V gene, CDR1 is SGHVS and CDR2 is FNYEAQ. The CDR3 has 13 amino acids. CDR3 loop: CASSARGPGELFF.

The chain uses TRBV5-1 and TRBJ2-5; TCRdb gives TRBD2 as the D gene, but with no DNA this cannot be confirmed. The CDR3 is made up of 15 amino acids. The germline CDR1 and CDR2 sequences are SGHRS and YFSETQ. The CDR3 region is CASSQLGLTQETQYF.

The chain combines TRBV2 with TRBJ1-5; TCRdb calls TRBD1, which cannot be checked without DNA. The CDR3 totals 14 residues. Germline CDR1 reads SNHLY; CDR2 reads FYNNEI. The CDR3 region is CASTTGLSNQPQHF.

This chain links TRBV6-5 with TRBJ2-1; with no DNA, the TCRdb D assignment of TRBD1 cannot be verified. Per germline, CDR1 MNHEY and CDR2 SVGAGI. This CDR3 spans 15 amino acids. The CDR3 here is CASSSGGAGLNEQFF.